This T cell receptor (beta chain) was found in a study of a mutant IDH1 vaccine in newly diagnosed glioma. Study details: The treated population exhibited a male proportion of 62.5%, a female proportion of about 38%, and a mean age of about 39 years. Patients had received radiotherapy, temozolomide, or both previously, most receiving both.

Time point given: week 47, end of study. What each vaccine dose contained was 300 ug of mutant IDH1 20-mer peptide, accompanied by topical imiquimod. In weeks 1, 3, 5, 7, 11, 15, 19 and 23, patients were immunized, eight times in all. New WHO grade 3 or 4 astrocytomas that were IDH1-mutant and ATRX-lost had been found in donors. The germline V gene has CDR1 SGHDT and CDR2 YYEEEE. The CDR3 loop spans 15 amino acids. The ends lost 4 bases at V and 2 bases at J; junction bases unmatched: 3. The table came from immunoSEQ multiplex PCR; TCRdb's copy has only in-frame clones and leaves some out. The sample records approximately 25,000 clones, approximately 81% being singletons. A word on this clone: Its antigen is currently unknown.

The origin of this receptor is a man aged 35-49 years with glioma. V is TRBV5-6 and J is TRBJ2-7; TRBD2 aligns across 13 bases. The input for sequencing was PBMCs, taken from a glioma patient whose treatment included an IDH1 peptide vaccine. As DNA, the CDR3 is TGTGCCAGCAGCAATGGACTAGCGGGGGCCTACGAGCAGTACTTC. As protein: CASSNGLAGAYEQYF.